The present T cell receptor (beta chain) was sequenced within a study of neurological immune-mediated disorders. One entry per CDR3 protein results from TCRdb running MiXCR on the 5' RACE reads. The sample contains 45,000 to 65,000 distinct CDR3 sequences, approximately 3.3% of which appear only once. Germline V lookup: CDR1 SGDLS, CDR2 YYNGEE. V was trimmed by 0 bases and J by 0 bases, leaving 12 bases between them. CDR3 size: 16 residues. Broader study findings: No link was found between any clinical or MRI feature and the multiple sclerosis repertoire cluster.

This clonotype was detected many times. The target antigen is unknown. The rearrangement uses TRBV9 and TRBJ1-2; the D is unclear. This sequence originates from a man aged 40-49 years with multiple sclerosis. Sequences were obtained from PBMCs. The CDR3 reads CASSVDPTDTNYGYTF. In DNA form, the CDR3 reads TGTGCCAGCAGCGTAGACCCGACGGATACTAACTATGGCTACACCTTC.